This T cell receptor (beta chain) was observed in a study of cytomegalovirus exposure and HLA in healthy donors. About this clone itself: The antigen remains unidentified. One end of the junction does not line up with germline, which may come from a read error.

The CDR3 consists of 12 residues. Germline lookup yields CDR1 MNHEY and CDR2 SMNVEV (reference sequence). A multiplex PCR was run with 60 Vbeta primers and 13 Jbeta primers. The protocol was immunoSEQ multiplex PCR, while the TCRdb copy is restricted to in-frame clones and leaves out a portion. The sample includes 200,000 to 250,000 clones, 85% to 90% of them seen just once. Notes on the study in general: Earlier findings revealed that most TCR beta V segments proved productive either about 87% or about 30% of the time.

The sequenced sample was PBMCs. The genes are TRBV27 and TRBJ2-3; D gene ambiguous. This receptor was taken from a human donor in good health. CDR3 protein: CASSLAARPLFF. Written as DNA, the CDR3 is TGTGCCAGCAGTTTAGCGGCCCGACCCCTATTTTTT.